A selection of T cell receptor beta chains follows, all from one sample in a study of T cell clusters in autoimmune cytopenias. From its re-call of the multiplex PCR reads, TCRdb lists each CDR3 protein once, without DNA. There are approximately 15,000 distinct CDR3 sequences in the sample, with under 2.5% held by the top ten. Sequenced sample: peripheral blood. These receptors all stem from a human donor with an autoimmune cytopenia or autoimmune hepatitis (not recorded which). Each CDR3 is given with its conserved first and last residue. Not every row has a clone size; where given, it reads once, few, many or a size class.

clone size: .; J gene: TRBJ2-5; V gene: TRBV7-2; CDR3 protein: CASSGGQVRETQYF
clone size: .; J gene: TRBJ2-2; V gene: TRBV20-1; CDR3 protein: CSASSETGELFF
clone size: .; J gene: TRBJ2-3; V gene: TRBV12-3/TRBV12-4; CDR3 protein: CASSLRWGTDTQYF
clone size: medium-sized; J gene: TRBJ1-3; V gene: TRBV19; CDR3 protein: CASRGQGLSSGNTIYF
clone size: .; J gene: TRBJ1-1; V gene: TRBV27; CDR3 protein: CASSSVPGQGPTAEAFF
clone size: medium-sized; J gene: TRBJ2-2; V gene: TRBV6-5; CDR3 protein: CASSLGVAGELFF
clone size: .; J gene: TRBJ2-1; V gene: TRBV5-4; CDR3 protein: CASSPKQGAPRNEQFF
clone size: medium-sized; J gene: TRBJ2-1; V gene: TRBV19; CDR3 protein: CASSIDDFYNEQFF
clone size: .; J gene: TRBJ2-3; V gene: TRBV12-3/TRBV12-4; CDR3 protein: CAISDAGRKSTDTQYF
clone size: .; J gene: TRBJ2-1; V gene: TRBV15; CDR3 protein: CATSRDALSGKYYNEQFF
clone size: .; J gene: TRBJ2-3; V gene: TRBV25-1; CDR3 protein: CASSEIPGTSGRKGGTQYF
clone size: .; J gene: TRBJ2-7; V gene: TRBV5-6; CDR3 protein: CASSLSVLTYEQYF
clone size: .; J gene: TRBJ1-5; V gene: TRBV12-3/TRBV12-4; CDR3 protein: CASSLASAAYQPQHF
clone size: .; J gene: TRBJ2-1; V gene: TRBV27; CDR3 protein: CASSFSGGANEQFF
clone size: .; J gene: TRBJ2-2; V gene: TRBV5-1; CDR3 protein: CASSRTGWNTGELFF
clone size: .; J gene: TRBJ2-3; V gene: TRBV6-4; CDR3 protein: CASSDGGGSTDTQYF
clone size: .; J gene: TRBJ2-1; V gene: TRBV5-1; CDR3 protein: CASSSGLAGGPHNEQFF
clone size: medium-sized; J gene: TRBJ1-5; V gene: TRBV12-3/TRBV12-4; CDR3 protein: CASRTGGNQPQHF
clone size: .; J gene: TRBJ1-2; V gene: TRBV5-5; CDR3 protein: CASSWDRGAYGYTF
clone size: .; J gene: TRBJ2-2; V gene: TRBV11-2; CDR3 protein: CASSLRREAGELFF
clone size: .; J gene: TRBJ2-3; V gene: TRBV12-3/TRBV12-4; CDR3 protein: CASSYGAYPSTDTQYF
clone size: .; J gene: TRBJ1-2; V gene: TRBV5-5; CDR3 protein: CASSLDRAGFTDYGYTF
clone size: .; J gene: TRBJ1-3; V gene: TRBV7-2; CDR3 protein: CASSLALQSSPFGGNTIYF
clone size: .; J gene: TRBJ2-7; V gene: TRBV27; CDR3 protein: CASSLRRGTGEQYF
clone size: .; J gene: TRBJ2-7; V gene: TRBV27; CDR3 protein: CASRLLAESSYEQYF
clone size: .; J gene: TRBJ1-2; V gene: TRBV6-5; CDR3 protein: CASSETGSGYTF
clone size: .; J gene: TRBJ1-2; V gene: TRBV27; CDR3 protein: CASSRDRGSYGYTF
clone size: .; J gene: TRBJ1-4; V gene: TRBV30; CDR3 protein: CAWSYSGQGEKLFF
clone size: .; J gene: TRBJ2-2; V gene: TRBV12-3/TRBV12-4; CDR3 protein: CASSLVRGLYTGELFF
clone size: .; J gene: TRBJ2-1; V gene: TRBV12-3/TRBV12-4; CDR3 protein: CASSLILAPIYNEQFF
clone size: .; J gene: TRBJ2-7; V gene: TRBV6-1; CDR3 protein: CATQRERGGSYEQYF
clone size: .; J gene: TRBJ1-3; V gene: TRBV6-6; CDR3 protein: CASQVISSGNTIYF
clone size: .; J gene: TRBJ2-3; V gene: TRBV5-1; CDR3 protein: CASSLNGGGADTQYF
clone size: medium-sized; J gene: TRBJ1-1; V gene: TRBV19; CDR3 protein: CASTPGGQGNTEAFF
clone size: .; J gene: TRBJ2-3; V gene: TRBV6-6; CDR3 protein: CASRTGTSGGGDTQYF
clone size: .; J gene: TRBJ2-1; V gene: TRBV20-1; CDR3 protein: CSATSSGGAYNEQFF
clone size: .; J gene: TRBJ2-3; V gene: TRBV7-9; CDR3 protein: CASSLPDTQYF
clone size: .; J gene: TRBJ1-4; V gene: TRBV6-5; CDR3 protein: CASSEHNEKLFF
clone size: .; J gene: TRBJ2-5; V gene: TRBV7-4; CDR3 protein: CASSLLAGYQETQYF
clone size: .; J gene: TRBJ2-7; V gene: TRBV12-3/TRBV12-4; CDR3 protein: CASTQALRVGEQYF
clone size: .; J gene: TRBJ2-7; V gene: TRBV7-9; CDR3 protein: CASRSDYLTDEQYF
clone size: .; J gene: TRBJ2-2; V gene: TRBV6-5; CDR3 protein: CAIPTSAGTGELFF
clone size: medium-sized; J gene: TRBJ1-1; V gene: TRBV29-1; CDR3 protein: CSVERQPNTEAFF
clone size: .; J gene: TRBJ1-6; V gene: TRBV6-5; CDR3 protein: CASSQDRGLSPLHF
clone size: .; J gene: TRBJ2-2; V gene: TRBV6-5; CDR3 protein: CASSYSADLNTGELFF
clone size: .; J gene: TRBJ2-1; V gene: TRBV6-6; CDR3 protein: CASSLGFNEQFF
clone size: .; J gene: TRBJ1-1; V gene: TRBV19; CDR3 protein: CASSIPGTTEAFF
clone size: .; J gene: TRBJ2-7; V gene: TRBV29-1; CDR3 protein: CSVDGQGAYEQYF
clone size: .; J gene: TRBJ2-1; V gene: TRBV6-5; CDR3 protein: CASNGQGYNEQFF
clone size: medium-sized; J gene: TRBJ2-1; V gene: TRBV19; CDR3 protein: CASSGRAESNEQFF
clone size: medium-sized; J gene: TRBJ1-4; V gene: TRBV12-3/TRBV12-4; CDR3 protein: CASSSRSLTEGLFF
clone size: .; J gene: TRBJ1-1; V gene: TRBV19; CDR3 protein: CASSMTGRQFLEAFF
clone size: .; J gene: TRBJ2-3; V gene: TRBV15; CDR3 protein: CATSKRSARTDTQYF
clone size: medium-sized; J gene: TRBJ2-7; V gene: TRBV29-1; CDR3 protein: CSVRDGYEQYF